The rows below give T cell receptor beta chains drawn from one sample of a study of T-cell memory formation after mild COVID-19. TCRdb ran MiXCR on the 5' RACE reads and lists one entry per CDR3 protein. The sample has roughly 220,000 distinct CDR3 sequences, over 7.5% seen once; the top ten hold roughly 3.5%. The sequencing sample was made of PBMCs or a T cell subset sorted from them (not recorded which). Every receptor here comes from a young man who had mild COVID-19 (a few samples of this study predate the infection). Cell type and time point are not known. Each CDR3 is given with its conserved first and last residue. D genes are given only for firm matches. Not all rows give a size; the values are once, few, many and, for expanded clones, a class.

size	D	V	J	DNA	CDR3
few	-	TRBV29-1	TRBJ1-2	TGCAGCGTCCCCGCTAGGGGAGGGCCTGGCTACACCTTC	CSVPARGGPGYTF
-	TRBD1	TRBV29-1	TRBJ1-1	TGCAGCACCCGGGACAGTAACACTGAAGCTTTCTTT	CSTRDSNTEAFF
few	TRBD2	TRBV29-1	TRBJ2-2	TGCAGCGCCGGGGGGACGGGGGGTCACCGGGAGCTGTTTTTT	CSAGGTGGHRELFF
-	TRBD1	TRBV5-6	TRBJ1-2	TGTGCCAGCAGCTTGGTGGACAGGGATAACTATGGCTACACCTTC	CASSLVDRDNYGYTF
many	-	TRBV5-1	TRBJ1-2	TGCGCCAGCAGCTTGGACCGGAACTATGGCTACACCTTC	CASSLDRNYGYTF
few	TRBD1	TRBV6-5	TRBJ2-1	TGTGCCAGCAGTTACGACAGGGAATATGAGCAGTTCTTC	CASSYDREYEQFF
few	TRBD1	TRBV9	TRBJ1-6	TGTGCCAGCAGCGTAGGGACAGGGGGCTCTTCACCCCTCCACTTT	CASSVGTGGSSPLHF
few	-	TRBV11-2	TRBJ2-2	TGTGCCAGCAGCTTAGATCGGTCAGGGAGCACCGGGGAGCTGTTTTTT	CASSLDRSGSTGELFF
-	TRBD2	TRBV6-6	TRBJ2-3	TGTGCCAGCAGTTACTCGGCTAGCGGGGGGACTGGTCTCAGCACAGATACGCAGTATTTT	CASSYSASGGTGLSTDTQYF
many	-	TRBV15	TRBJ2-7	TGTGCCACCAGCAGAGTAGGTTGGGGATCTCGGTACGAGCAGTACTTC	CATSRVGWGSRYEQYF
many	-	TRBV6-1	TRBJ1-1	TGTGCCAGCAGTGATTGGACACGTGAAGCTTTCTTT	CASSDWTREAFF
many	-	TRBV3-1	TRBJ2-3	TGTGCCAGCAGTCAGGGCGATACGCAGTATTTT	CASSQGDTQYF
many	TRBD2	TRBV15	TRBJ2-5	TGTGCCACCAGACTAGCGGGGGAAGAGACCCAGTACTTC	CATRLAGEETQYF
many	-	TRBV2	TRBJ2-3	TGTGCCAGCATCCAGAGCGGCACAGATACGCAGTATTTT	CASIQSGTDTQYF
-	TRBD1	TRBV12-3/TRBV12-4	TRBJ1-2	TGTGCCAGCAGCCGAGGGGGCAATATGTATGGCTACACCTTC	CASSRGGNMYGYTF
-	-	TRBV27	TRBJ1-6	TGTGCCAGCAGATCAGTAGGGACGGCCGTTCTCCCCCTCCACTTT	CASRSVGTAVLPLHF
-	TRBD2	TRBV24-1	TRBJ2-3	TGTGCCACCGGGGGGGACACAGATACGCAGTATTTT	CATGGDTDTQYF
-	-	TRBV4-1	TRBJ2-3	TGCGCCAGCAGCCATTTAGCAGATACGCAGTATTTT	CASSHLADTQYF
few	-	TRBV7-2	TRBJ1-1	TGTGCCAGCAGCTTAGGCAGGGTGAACACTGAAGCTTTCTTT	CASSLGRVNTEAFF
-	TRBD2	TRBV7-2	TRBJ2-5	TGTGCCAGCAGCTTTCCGACTAGCGGGACGAAGACCCAGTACTTC	CASSFPTSGTKTQYF
-	TRBD1	TRBV20-1	TRBJ1-2	TGCAGTGCTGTACAGGGGGGTGGCTATGGCTACACCTTC	CSAVQGGGYGYTF
few	TRBD2	TRBV5-1	TRBJ2-5	TGCGCCAGCAGCTGGAATAGCGGGCAACGGTTAGAGACCCAGTACTTC	CASSWNSGQRLETQYF
few	TRBD1	TRBV9	TRBJ1-1	TGTGCCAGCAGCGCCCGACAGGGAAGGGTGATGAACACTGAAGCTTTCTTT	CASSARQGRVMNTEAFF
-	-	TRBV20-1	TRBJ1-4	TGCAGTGCTAGAGACCCCAGGGGTCAAAATGAAAAACTGTTTTTT	CSARDPRGQNEKLFF
-	-	TRBV20-1	TRBJ2-1	TGCAGTGCTAGAGACAGGCAGGGTTACAATGAGCAGTTCTTC	CSARDRQGYNEQFF
few	-	TRBV6-1	TRBJ1-1	TGTGCCAGCCTAGCTGGGAGCACTGAAGCTTTCTTT	CASLAGSTEAFF
few	TRBD1	TRBV12-5	TRBJ1-5	TGTGCTAGTCACGGAGGGGGCACCCAGCCCCAGCATTTT	CASHGGGTQPQHF
-	TRBD1	TRBV7-2	TRBJ1-4	TGTGCCAGCAGCCGACAGGGGCCCCTAACTAATGAAAAACTGTTTTTT	CASSRQGPLTNEKLFF
many	TRBD1	TRBV24-1	TRBJ2-3	TGTGCCACCAGTGAAGGGGGCGCGGTAACAGATACGCAGTATTTT	CATSEGGAVTDTQYF
few	-	TRBV4-3	TRBJ1-2	TGCGCCAGCAGTCTGACTCAGGTGGTTGGTGGCTACACCTTC	CASSLTQVVGGYTF
few	TRBD2	TRBV4-2	TRBJ2-5	TGTGCCAGCAGCCAAGGTCGACTAGCGGGGAACCAAGAGACCCAGTACTTC	CASSQGRLAGNQETQYF
-	-	TRBV27	TRBJ1-2	TGTGCCAGCAGTTTAAACTTTGAGGGGTATGGCTACACCTTC	CASSLNFEGYGYTF
few	-	TRBV11-2	TRBJ2-7	TGTGCCAGCAGCTTATCTCTGGGGGCATACGAGCAGTACTTC	CASSLSLGAYEQYF
-	-	TRBV10-3	TRBJ1-2	TGTGCCATCAGCGGAAAGGGAGACACCCAGCGCGGGGGCTACACCTTC	CAISGKGDTQRGGYTF
-	-	TRBV5-1	TRBJ1-2	TGCGCCAGCAGCGTTACCCCCTCCTCGGACGGCTACACCTTC	CASSVTPSSDGYTF
many	-	TRBV5-1	TRBJ1-6	TGCGCCAGCAGCTTGATGTCCGAAAATTCACCCCTCCACTTT	CASSLMSENSPLHF
many	-	TRBV7-6	TRBJ1-4	TGTGCCAGCAGCACTAATGAAAAACTGTTTTTT	CASSTNEKLFF
many	TRBD2	TRBV15	TRBJ2-1	TGTGCCACCAGCAGAGTAGGACTAGCGGGTAATGAGCAGTTCTTC	CATSRVGLAGNEQFF
many	-	TRBV5-1	TRBJ2-5	TGCGCCAGCAGCTTGGTAGAGACCCAGTACTTC	CASSLVETQYF
few	TRBD1	TRBV5-6	TRBJ2-3	TGTGCCAGCAGCTTCCGGGACAGGGACCCGGATACGCAGTATTTT	CASSFRDRDPDTQYF
few	TRBD1	TRBV19	TRBJ1-1	TGTGCCAGTAGGAGGACAGGGGATACTGAAGCTTTCTTT	CASRRTGDTEAFF
few	TRBD1	TRBV10-2	TRBJ2-7	TGCGCCAGCAGCTTAGACAGGGAGTACGAGCAGTACTTC	CASSLDREYEQYF
few	-	TRBV15	TRBJ2-3	TGTGCCACCAGCACTCGAAGGGCAGATACGCAGTATTTT	CATSTRRADTQYF
-	-	TRBV5-1	TRBJ1-3	TGCGCCAGCAGCTTGGCCGGACTCTCTGGAAACACCATATATTTT	CASSLAGLSGNTIYF
-	-	TRBV11-2	TRBJ2-5	TGTGCCAGCAGCTTTTCGTTCGGTGCCGGGATTCAAGAGACCCAGTACTTC	CASSFSFGAGIQETQYF
-	-	TRBV7-3	TRBJ2-5	TGTGCCAGCAGCCCCACCGGGGAAGGCGGGACCCAGTACTTC	CASSPTGEGGTQYF
many	-	TRBV6-5	TRBJ1-6	TGTGCCAGCAGCCCCGACGGTTCACCCCTCCACTTT	CASSPDGSPLHF
few	-	TRBV4-3	TRBJ1-1	TGCGCCAGCAGCCAAAATCAGGGGAGCACTGAAGCTTTCTTT	CASSQNQGSTEAFF
-	-	TRBV30	TRBJ2-2	TGTGCCTGGAGTGTTGCCGGGGAGCTGTTTTTT	CAWSVAGELFF
-	TRBD1	TRBV6-2/TRBV6-3	TRBJ2-3	TGTGCCAGCAGTTACTCTATACGACCGGGACAGACTACAGATACGCAGTATTTT	CASSYSIRPGQTTDTQYF
many	-	TRBV7-2	TRBJ2-3	TGTGCCAGCAGCTTACCTTCGGCAGATACGCAGTATTTT	CASSLPSADTQYF
few	-	TRBV4-1	TRBJ2-3	TGCGCCAGCAGCCCGAGGGCGTGGCGGGGAAGCACAGATACGCAGTATTTT	CASSPRAWRGSTDTQYF
many	-	TRBV28	TRBJ2-3	TGTGCCAGCAACCCTAGCGGCACAGATACGCAGTATTTT	CASNPSGTDTQYF
few	-	TRBV7-9	TRBJ1-4	TGTGCCAGCAGCTTTTCCCCAGGCCGGCTAAGTGAAAAACTGTTTTTT	CASSFSPGRLSEKLFF
-	-	TRBV2	TRBJ2-1	TGTGCCAGCAGCAGTGGACGTTATGAGCAGTTCTTC	CASSSGRYEQFF
-	-	TRBV6-2/TRBV6-3	TRBJ2-4	TGTGCCAGCAGTTGGGCTGATTTGGGGCCGTGGAACATTCAGTACTTC	CASSWADLGPWNIQYF
-	-	TRBV24-1	TRBJ2-3	TGTGCCACCTCTTCTGGAGGGAGTACGCAGTATTTT	CATSSGGSTQYF
-	-	TRBV7-2	TRBJ1-1	TGTGCCAGCAGCCCGACCCACAACGAAGCTTTCTTT	CASSPTHNEAFF
-	TRBD1	TRBV29-1	TRBJ1-2	TGCAGCGTCCGGGACAGGGGAAGCTATGGCTACACCTTC	CSVRDRGSYGYTF
few	TRBD1	TRBV4-3	TRBJ2-2	TGCGCCAGCAACAGGGGGCAGGACACCGGGGAGCTGTTTTTT	CASNRGQDTGELFF